This is a list of T cell receptor beta chains from one sample in a study of identical twins. Each CDR3 protein is one row after TCRdb ran MiXCR on the 5' RACE reads. Found here are roughly 700,000 distinct CDR3 sequences, under 9% of them singletons; the top ten hold approximately 0.89%. These data were also reused for a study on yellow fever vaccine responses in identical twins.

The material sequenced was PBMCs. The receptors originated from a woman in her late teens or twenties in good health. Both conserved end residues are part of each CDR3. The order of the fields is clone size, J gene, CDR3 length, V gene, D gene, CDR3 DNA, CDR3 protein. The D gene is left open where the match is weak. Clone size appears in some rows only: once, few, many, or a class for an expanded clone.

size: many; J: TRBJ2-1; length: 17; V: TRBV4-1; D: NA; DNA: TGCGCCAGCAGCTATATGCGGACGGATCAAAGATACAATGAGCAGTTCTTC; CDR3: CASSYMRTDQRYNEQFF
size: NA; J: TRBJ2-7; length: 14; V: TRBV10-3; D: NA; DNA: TGTGCCATCAGGATTGGGCAGGGCCCCTACGAGCAGTACTTC; CDR3: CAIRIGQGPYEQYF
size: few; J: TRBJ2-7; length: 16; V: TRBV20-1; D: TRBD2; DNA: TGCAGTGCTCAGAAGGTAGCGGGGCAATCTTCCTACGAGCAGTACTTC; CDR3: CSAQKVAGQSSYEQYF
size: NA; J: TRBJ1-1; length: 14; V: TRBV20-1; D: NA; DNA: TGCAGTGCTTCCCCCTATAACCAGAACACTGAAGCTTTCTTT; CDR3: CSASPYNQNTEAFF
size: few; J: TRBJ2-3; length: 15; V: TRBV6-1; D: NA; DNA: TGTGCCAGCAGGCCTACCTACCTGGGCACAGATACGCAGTATTTT; CDR3: CASRPTYLGTDTQYF
size: many; J: TRBJ2-5; length: 15; V: TRBV29-1; D: NA; DNA: TGCAGCGTTGAGAACCCCGCAGAGTCATCCGAGACCCAGTACTTC; CDR3: CSVENPAESSETQYF
size: many; J: TRBJ2-1; length: 16; V: TRBV7-9; D: NA; DNA: TGTGCCAGCAGCTTAGCGCGTACACTAGAGCTTAATGAGCAGTTCTTC; CDR3: CASSLARTLELNEQFF
size: few; J: TRBJ2-4; length: 16; V: TRBV3-1; D: TRBD1; DNA: TGTGCCAGCAGCCAGTCCCTTTGGGACAGTCAAAACATTCAGTACTTC; CDR3: CASSQSLWDSQNIQYF
size: NA; J: TRBJ2-1; length: 15; V: TRBV7-8; D: TRBD2; DNA: TGTGCCAGCAGCTTAGAACTAGCGGGGAGTACGGGTCAGTTCTTC; CDR3: CASSLELAGSTGQFF
size: NA; J: TRBJ2-7; length: 14; V: TRBV7-2; D: NA; DNA: TGTGCCAGCAGCTCAATAGGATCTAGAGGCGAGCAGTACTTC; CDR3: CASSSIGSRGEQYF
size: many; J: TRBJ1-2; length: 14; V: TRBV10-3; D: TRBD1; DNA: TGTGCCATCAGCTCCCAGGGGGCGGAGAATGGCTACACCTTC; CDR3: CAISSQGAENGYTF
size: few; J: TRBJ1-2; length: 14; V: TRBV10-3; D: TRBD1; DNA: TGTGCCATCAGTTCCGGGACAGGACGCTATGGCTACACCTTC; CDR3: CAISSGTGRYGYTF
size: few; J: TRBJ2-7; length: 13; V: TRBV20-1; D: NA; DNA: TGCAGTGCGTCCCGGGACAAGTCCTACGAGCAGTACTTC; CDR3: CSASRDKSYEQYF
size: NA; J: TRBJ1-1; length: 13; V: TRBV7-7; D: TRBD1; DNA: TGTGCTAGCAGCTTAGCTCGGGACAGCGAAGCTTTCTTT; CDR3: CASSLARDSEAFF
size: NA; J: TRBJ2-7; length: 15; V: TRBV6-1; D: TRBD2; DNA: TGTGCCGGTAAGGGACTAGCGGGAGGTACCTACGAGCAGTACTTC; CDR3: CAGKGLAGGTYEQYF
size: many; J: TRBJ2-5; length: 14; V: TRBV12-3/TRBV12-4; D: NA; DNA: TGTGCCAGCAGTTTAGGGCCAAACCAAGAGACCCAGTACTTC; CDR3: CASSLGPNQETQYF
size: many; J: TRBJ2-2; length: 19; V: TRBV18; D: NA; DNA: TGTGCCAGCTCACCGATTCCAAGTGGAGGGAGCTCGAACACCGGGGAGCTGTTTTTT; CDR3: CASSPIPSGGSSNTGELFF
size: NA; J: TRBJ2-2; length: 16; V: TRBV5-1; D: NA; DNA: TGCGCCAGCAGCTTGCTCCGGAGCGCGAACACCGGGGAGCTGTTTTTT; CDR3: CASSLLRSANTGELFF
size: NA; J: TRBJ2-2; length: 18; V: TRBV5-1; D: NA; DNA: TGCGCCAGCAGCGCAGCCGCCGGCGGGGTGTTTGAAACCGGGGAGCTGTTTTTT; CDR3: CASSAAAGGVFETGELFF
size: few; J: TRBJ1-3; length: 16; V: TRBV20-1; D: NA; DNA: TGCAGTGCTAGAGAGCTGGGACGGCGCTCTGGAAACACCATATATTTT; CDR3: CSARELGRRSGNTIYF
size: few; J: TRBJ1-2; length: 14; V: TRBV29-1; D: NA; DNA: TGCAGCGTTGAAGATCTGGTGAGGGGCTCTGGCTACACCTTC; CDR3: CSVEDLVRGSGYTF
size: NA; J: TRBJ2-1; length: 16; V: TRBV7-2; D: NA; DNA: TGTGCCAGCAGCTTATATCAGGGGTTCTTTTCCAATGAGCAGTTCTTC; CDR3: CASSLYQGFFSNEQFF
size: NA; J: TRBJ2-5; length: 13; V: TRBV29-1; D: NA; DNA: TGCAGCGTTGTGTTTGCTGCCGGGGAGACCCAGTACTTC; CDR3: CSVVFAAGETQYF
size: few; J: TRBJ2-1; length: 16; V: TRBV5-6; D: NA; DNA: TGTGCCAGCAGCTCCTCTCGGGGGACGGAACACAATGAGCAGTTCTTC; CDR3: CASSSSRGTEHNEQFF
size: NA; J: TRBJ2-2; length: 13; V: TRBV20-1; D: NA; DNA: TGCAGTGGGTCGAGGGGGGTGACCGGGGAGCTGTTTTTT; CDR3: CSGSRGVTGELFF
size: few; J: TRBJ2-7; length: 13; V: TRBV5-6; D: NA; DNA: TGTGCCAGCAGCACCGGGGCAAGCGACGAGCAGTACTTC; CDR3: CASSTGASDEQYF
size: NA; J: TRBJ1-1; length: 13; V: TRBV12-3/TRBV12-4; D: NA; DNA: TGTGCCAGCAGTTTCAGAGTGAACACTGAAGCTTTCTTT; CDR3: CASSFRVNTEAFF
size: few; J: TRBJ2-5; length: 17; V: TRBV6-5; D: TRBD2; DNA: TGTGCCAGCAGTTTCATAGCGGGGGACCTGTACCAAGAGACCCAGTACTTC; CDR3: CASSFIAGDLYQETQYF
size: few; J: TRBJ2-3; length: 17; V: TRBV4-1; D: TRBD2; DNA: TGCGCCAGCAGCCAAGGGCTTGCGGGAGTGAGCACAGATACGCAGTATTTT; CDR3: CASSQGLAGVSTDTQYF
size: few; J: TRBJ2-1; length: 16; V: TRBV28; D: TRBD2; DNA: TGTGCCAGCAGTTTTTTAGGTAGCGGGAGCTACAATGAGCAGTTCTTC; CDR3: CASSFLGSGSYNEQFF
size: NA; J: TRBJ2-1; length: 15; V: TRBV5-1; D: NA; DNA: TGCGCCAGCAGCTTGAGCCGGGCCCTGTCAAATGAGCAGTTCTTC; CDR3: CASSLSRALSNEQFF
size: many; J: TRBJ2-7; length: 13; V: TRBV28; D: NA; DNA: TGTGCCAGCACCGGGGATGCGACGGGCGAGCAGTACTTC; CDR3: CASTGDATGEQYF
size: NA; J: TRBJ2-1; length: 13; V: TRBV29-1; D: NA; DNA: TGCAGCGTTGACGTGGGCTCCTACAATGAGCAGTTCTTC; CDR3: CSVDVGSYNEQFF
size: NA; J: TRBJ2-7; length: 14; V: TRBV20-1; D: NA; DNA: TGCAGTGCTAGTGGGCGGATCATCCCCTACGAGCAGTACTTC; CDR3: CSASGRIIPYEQYF
size: many; J: TRBJ1-5; length: 16; V: TRBV5-6; D: TRBD1; DNA: TGTGCCAGCAGCTTGGGGTGGCAGGGGGGTAATCAGCCCCAGCATTTT; CDR3: CASSLGWQGGNQPQHF
size: NA; J: TRBJ2-1; length: 16; V: TRBV7-9; D: NA; DNA: TGTGCCAGCAGCTTAGTGGGTTGGGACACTTCCGATGAGCAGTTCTTC; CDR3: CASSLVGWDTSDEQFF